This TCR beta chain emerged from a study of CD4 T cells in relation to SARS-CoV-2 and coronaviruses. Before the COVID-19 pandemic, during about 2010-2018, CD4+ T cells were taken from unexposed donors. After around nine days of culture, CD4+ T cells were isolated. Turning to this clone: Antigen specificity is unknown.

The repertoire was sequenced with immunoSEQ multiplex PCR; TCRdb's copy has only in-frame clones and lacks some. Here the sample spans around 25,000 clones, 70% to 80% being singletons. Germline V lookup: CDR1 SGHRS, CDR2 YFSETQ. This CDR3 comprises 14 residues. Between the trimmed V and J ends, which lost 7 bases and 8 bases, there was a span of 19 bases. This TCR was recovered from a human donor in good health. The chain joins TRBV5-1 to TRBJ2-1; tentative D call: TRBD2 (5 bases). Input material: CD4+ T cells from PBMCs, cultured in vitro. This chain's CDR3 is CASSARLAGDEQFF. CDR3 nucleotide sequence: TGCGCCAGCTCGGCACGCCTAGCAGGAGATGAGCAGTTCTTC. Full variable domain (rest looked up from reference TRBV5-1 and TRBJ2-1): KAGVTQTPRYLIKTRGQQVTLSCSPISGHRSVSWYQQTPGQGLQFLFEYFSETQRNKGNFPGRFSGRQFSNSRSEMNVSTLELGDSALYLCASSARLAGDEQFFGPGTRLTVL.